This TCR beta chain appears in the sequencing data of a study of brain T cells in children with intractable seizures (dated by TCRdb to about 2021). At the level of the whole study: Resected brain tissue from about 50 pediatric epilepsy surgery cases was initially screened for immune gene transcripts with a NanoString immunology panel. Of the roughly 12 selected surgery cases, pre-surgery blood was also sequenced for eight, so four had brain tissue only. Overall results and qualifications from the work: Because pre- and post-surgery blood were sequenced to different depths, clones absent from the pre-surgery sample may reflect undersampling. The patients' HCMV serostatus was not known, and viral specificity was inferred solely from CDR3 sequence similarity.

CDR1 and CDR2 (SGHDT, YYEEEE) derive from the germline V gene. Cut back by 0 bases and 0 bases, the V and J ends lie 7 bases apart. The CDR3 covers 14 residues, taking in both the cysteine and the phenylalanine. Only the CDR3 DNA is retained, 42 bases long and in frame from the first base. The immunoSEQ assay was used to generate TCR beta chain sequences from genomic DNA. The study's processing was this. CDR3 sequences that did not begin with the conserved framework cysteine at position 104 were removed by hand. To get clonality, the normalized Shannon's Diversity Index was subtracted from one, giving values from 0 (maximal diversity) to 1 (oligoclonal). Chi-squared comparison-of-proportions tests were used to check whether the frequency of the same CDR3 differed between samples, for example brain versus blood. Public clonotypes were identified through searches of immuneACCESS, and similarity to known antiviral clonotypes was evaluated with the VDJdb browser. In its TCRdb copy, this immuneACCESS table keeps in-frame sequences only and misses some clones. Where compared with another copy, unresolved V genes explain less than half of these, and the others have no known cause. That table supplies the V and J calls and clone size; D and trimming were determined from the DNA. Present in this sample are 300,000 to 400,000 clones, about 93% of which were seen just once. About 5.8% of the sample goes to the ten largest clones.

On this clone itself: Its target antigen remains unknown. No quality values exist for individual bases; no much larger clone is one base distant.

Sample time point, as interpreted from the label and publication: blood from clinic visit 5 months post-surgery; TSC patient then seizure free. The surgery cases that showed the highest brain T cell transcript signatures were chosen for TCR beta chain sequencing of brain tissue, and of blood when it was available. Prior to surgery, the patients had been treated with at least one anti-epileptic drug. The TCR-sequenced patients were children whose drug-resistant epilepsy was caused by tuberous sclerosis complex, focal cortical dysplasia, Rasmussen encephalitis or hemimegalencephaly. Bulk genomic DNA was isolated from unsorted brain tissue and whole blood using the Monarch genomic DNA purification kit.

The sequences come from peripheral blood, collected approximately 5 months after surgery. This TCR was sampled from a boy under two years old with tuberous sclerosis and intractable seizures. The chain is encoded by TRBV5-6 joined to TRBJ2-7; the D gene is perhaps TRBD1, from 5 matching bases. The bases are TGTGCCAGCAGCTTGGTAGGGGACTCCTACGAGCAGTACTTC. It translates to CASSLVGDSYEQYF. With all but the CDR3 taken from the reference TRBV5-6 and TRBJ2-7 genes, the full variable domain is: DAGVTQSPTHLIKTRGQQVTLRCSPKSGHDTVSWYQQALGQGPQFIFQYYEEEERQRGNFPDRFSGHQFPNYSSELNVNALLLGDSALYLCASSLVGDSYEQYFGPGTRLTVT.